The rows below give T cell receptor beta chains drawn from one sample of a study of blood T cell repertoires in COVID-19. The assay was immunoSEQ multiplex PCR, and TCRdb's table has in-frame clones only and misses some. The repertoire consists of about 75,000 clones, with approximately 90% occurring once and the leading ten covering over 6%. Sequenced input: peripheral blood. These receptors originate from a woman aged 70 to 79 with acute or convalescent COVID-19. CDR3s include the opening cysteine and the closing phenylalanine or tryptophan.

cdr3_aa: CASSETGGNYGYTF
v_call: TRBV28
j_call: TRBJ1-2

cdr3_aa: CASSLGARNTEAFF
v_call: TRBV19
j_call: TRBJ1-1

cdr3_aa: CASSLTSDRNYGYTF
v_call: TRBV7-8
j_call: TRBJ1-2

cdr3_aa: CASSVTTYTGELFF
v_call: TRBV9
j_call: TRBJ2-2

cdr3_aa: CASSIDRAGELFF
v_call: TRBV19
j_call: TRBJ2-2

cdr3_aa: CASSQERGGVNTEAFF
v_call: TRBV3-1/TRBV3-2
j_call: TRBJ1-1

cdr3_aa: CASSERQGADGYTF
v_call: TRBV6-1
j_call: TRBJ1-2

cdr3_aa: CASKVTGNQPQHF
v_call: TRBV28
j_call: TRBJ1-5

cdr3_aa: CASSLSASGVYEQFF
v_call: TRBV5-5
j_call: TRBJ2-1

cdr3_aa: CAHSYRNQETQYF
v_call: TRBV28
j_call: TRBJ2-5

cdr3_aa: CASSYYLAGETYEQYF
v_call: TRBV7-2
j_call: TRBJ2-7

cdr3_aa: CASSLGGSYNEQFF
v_call: TRBV5-1
j_call: TRBJ2-1

cdr3_aa: CASHLAGVYNEQFF
v_call: TRBV19
j_call: TRBJ2-1

cdr3_aa: CASTEQPGDGYGYTF
v_call: TRBV6-5
j_call: TRBJ1-2

cdr3_aa: CASSDPRDYEEERTF
v_call: TRBV9
j_call: TRBJ1-2

cdr3_aa: CASSFGGQVFSGNTIYF
v_call: TRBV28
j_call: TRBJ1-3

cdr3_aa: CASSIGQGISIGQFF
v_call: TRBV19
j_call: TRBJ2-1

cdr3_aa: CASSPLNRENTEAFF
v_call: TRBV18
j_call: TRBJ1-1

cdr3_aa: CATSDTTGIYNEQFF
v_call: TRBV24-1
j_call: TRBJ2-1

cdr3_aa: CASQSPLAGGSYNEQFF
v_call: TRBV28
j_call: TRBJ2-1

cdr3_aa: CASSWQIGGTEAFF
v_call: TRBV2
j_call: TRBJ1-1

cdr3_aa: CASSARTGGGRNIQYF
v_call: TRBV5-6
j_call: TRBJ2-4

cdr3_aa: CASSYTTSVPEQFF
v_call: TRBV6-2/TRBV6-3
j_call: TRBJ2-1

cdr3_aa: CASGHQPQHF
v_call: TRBV6-5
j_call: TRBJ1-5

cdr3_aa: CASSPSGGSGNTIYF
v_call: TRBV11-2
j_call: TRBJ1-3

cdr3_aa: CASSGAGTPNNEQFF
v_call: TRBV9
j_call: TRBJ2-1

cdr3_aa: CASSLGSGTSYNEQFF
v_call: TRBV28
j_call: TRBJ2-1

cdr3_aa: CASSGDRDTEAFF
v_call: TRBV12-3/TRBV12-4
j_call: TRBJ1-1

cdr3_aa: CASTSLAGPEGIQYF
v_call: TRBV6-6
j_call: TRBJ2-4

cdr3_aa: CASSSGQGDNQPQHF
v_call: TRBV7-9
j_call: TRBJ1-5

cdr3_aa: CASSDSRGQGNSGIGYGELFF
v_call: TRBV6-4
j_call: TRBJ2-2

cdr3_aa: CASSQVNTEAFF
v_call: TRBV28
j_call: TRBJ1-1

cdr3_aa: CASSLFGNTGELFF
v_call: TRBV28
j_call: TRBJ2-2

cdr3_aa: CASSLPPGEKLFF
v_call: TRBV28
j_call: TRBJ1-4

cdr3_aa: CAISEPLPGGPGETQYF
v_call: TRBV10-3
j_call: TRBJ2-5

cdr3_aa: CASSLPARADGYTF
v_call: TRBV7-2
j_call: TRBJ1-2

cdr3_aa: CASSLVQPGYGYTF
v_call: TRBV7-2
j_call: TRBJ1-2

cdr3_aa: CASLSGTGGRNGYTF
v_call: TRBV28
j_call: TRBJ1-2

cdr3_aa: CASSLDLAGGDTQYF
v_call: TRBV28
j_call: TRBJ2-3

cdr3_aa: CASSPKGGRSEAFF
v_call: TRBV7-9
j_call: TRBJ1-1

cdr3_aa: CASSSGAGGSYEQYF
v_call: TRBV7-9
j_call: TRBJ2-7

cdr3_aa: CASADRTNYGYTF
v_call: TRBV6-5
j_call: TRBJ1-2

cdr3_aa: CASNAYTEAFF
v_call: TRBV28
j_call: TRBJ1-1

cdr3_aa: CASSATGDSYNEQFF
v_call: TRBV5-5
j_call: TRBJ2-1